The 28 T cell receptor beta chains below all came from one sample that was sequenced in a study of blood T cells in healthy people across ages (dated by TCRdb to about 2015). The library was prepared using 5' RACE. Sequencing took place on an Illumina HiSeq 2500. A second about 6 to 11 cycle PCR used a sample-barcoded 5' primer and a J-beta primer mix. TCRdb reprocessing: public reads trimmed at Q25 with fastp, clones called with MiXCR, in-frame beta chains kept. Rows are combined by CDR3 protein, so each entry shows the most common genes and DNA. A total of about 1,500,000 distinct CDR3 sequences appear in this sample, approximately 40% of them only once. Roughly 7.7% of the sample is in the top ten clones. Sequencing used blood. These receptors were taken from a woman between 18 and 29 years old in good health.

This clonotype was observed a handful of times. J is TRBJ1-2 and V is TRBV3-1; D may be TRBD1 (5 bases). Per germline, CDR1 LGHDT and CDR2 YNNKEL (reference sequence). The CDR3 length is 10 residues. Trimming removed 8 bases from V and 7 bases from J, with 8 bases in between. The CDR3 nucleotides read TGTGCCAGCTATAGGGGTGGCTACACCTTC. It specifies CASYRGGYTF.

The V and J genes are TRBV6-4 and TRBJ2-7; 9 bases match TRBD1. After removal of 2 bases from V and 7 bases from J, the junction contained 9 bases not matched to a gene. The CDR3 is 15 amino acids. Germline values: CDR1 MRHNA, CDR2 SNTAGT. In DNA form, the CDR3 reads TGTGCCAGCAGTGACGGGACAGGGCCCTACAATGAGCAGTACTTC. Translating it yields CASSDGTGPYNEQYF.

V usage is TRBV6-5 and J usage is TRBJ1-6; D is ambiguous. The V end was cut by 2 bases, the J end by 3 bases, with 8 bases between. The CDR3 runs 15 residues. CDR1 and CDR2 (germline): MNHEY, SVGAGI. DNA of the CDR3: TGTGCCAGCAGTTACGGGGAGTTCTATAATTCACCCCTCCACTTT. Its translation: CASSYGEFYNSPLHF.

V and J are TRBV12-3 or TRBV12-4 and TRBJ2-7; D uncertain. This CDR3 comprises 15 residues. V shed 3 bases and J shed 2 bases, with 14 bases lying between them. In DNA form, the CDR3 reads TGTGCCAGCAGTTTTGGATCTAGGGATACCTACGAGCAGTACTTC. It codes for CASSFGSRDTYEQYF.

The CDR3, as DNA: TGTGCCATCACCCCGGGACTCACCTCTGGGGCCAACGTCCTGACTTTC. Its protein product is CAITPGLTSGANVLTF. This chain connects TRBV10-3 to TRBJ2-6; tentative D call: TRBD2 (6 bases). Germline V CDR1 and CDR2: ENHRY, SYGVKD. V was trimmed by 7 bases and J by 0 bases, leaving 13 bases between them. CDR3 size: 16 residues.

The table lists this clonotype with a count of one. Germline is not matched at one junction end, which may reflect a read error. This sequence joins TRBV6-2 or TRBV6-3 and TRBJ1-4; 7 nucleotides align to TRBD1. CDR1 is MNHEY, CDR2 SVGEGT, per germline. The CDR3 extends over 13 amino acids. The chain's CDR3 is CACSRRDSEKLFF. The CDR3 DNA reads as TGTGCCTGCAGTCGCCGGGACAGTGAAAAACTGTTTTTT.

The rearrangement links TRBV6-1 to TRBJ1-1; D remains unclear. The V end was cut by 6 bases, the J end by 4 bases, with 12 bases between. Germline CDR1 reads MNHNS; CDR2 reads SASEGT. The CDR3 loop spans 13 amino acids. For the CDR3, the DNA is TGTGCCAGCAGCATGATGTCGGGCACTGAAGCTTTCTTT. Protein: CASSMMSGTEAFF.

The V call is TRBV12-3 or TRBV12-4, the J call TRBJ1-2, with no clear D. The CDR3 runs 13 residues. V was shortened by 6 bases and J by 8 bases, with 16 bases between the two germline ends. Written as DNA, the CDR3 is TGTGCCAGCAGCCCCCCTCTGCTAGGAGGCTACACCTTC. As protein: CASSPPLLGGYTF.

This clonotype was observed a few times. The CDR3 DNA reads as TGCAGTGCTAGGGCTATGCCAGATACGCAGTATTTT. Translating gives CSARAMPDTQYF. The V gene is TRBV20-1, the J gene TRBJ2-3; D unresolved. The CDR3 has 12 residues. Trimming took 3 bases from V and 4 from J, leaving 8 bases between them. CDR1 and CDR2 from the germline V gene are DFQATT and SNEGSKA (reference sequence).

This clonotype was seen a few times. The chain couples TRBV7-6 to TRBJ2-7, with no clear D. V lost 2 bases and J lost 6, with 8 bases in between. CDR3 length: 12 residues. Germline values: CDR1 SGHVS, CDR2 FNYEAQ. CDR3 in amino acids: CASSLNEGEQYF. CDR3 coding DNA: TGTGCCAGCAGCTTAAATGAAGGCGAGCAGTACTTC.

Of note for this clonotype: Because it lacks the conserved phenylalanine or tryptophan at the end, this CDR3 is likely a read error. J is TRBJ2-1 and V is TRBV20-1, with 10 bases that match TRBD2. Germline CDR1 and CDR2: DFQATT and SNEGSKA (reference sequence). The CDR3 has 16 amino acids. With 5 bases clipped from V and 8 bases from J, the junction kept 15 bases outside the gene matches. The CDR3 is CSAEEPGLATKHEQFL. The CDR3 coding sequence is TGCAGTGCTGAGGAACCGGGACTAGCGACAAAGCATGAGCAGTTCTTA.

This clonotype was recorded at least ten times. The V gene is TRBV3-1, the J gene TRBJ2-5; the D gene could be TRBD1 or TRBD2 (6 bases each). The CDR3 length is 14 residues. Per germline, CDR1 LGHDT and CDR2 YNNKEL (reference sequence). V was shortened by 4 bases and J by 3 bases, with 12 bases between the two germline ends. CDR3 amino acids: CASSRAEGEETQYF. The DNA for the CDR3 is TGTGCCAGCAGCCGTGCGGAGGGGGAAGAGACCCAGTACTTC.

This clonotype appeared a few times. This chain connects TRBV30 to TRBJ1-1, with a weak D call TRBD1 (5 bases). Trimming cost V 0 bases and J 4 bases, with 15 bases left between them. The germline gives CDR1 GTSNPN, CDR2 SVGIG (reference sequence). The CDR3 length is 15 residues. The CDR3: CAWSVRGTGRTEAFF. DNA of the CDR3: TGTGCCTGGAGTGTAAGGGGCACCGGTCGCACTGAAGCTTTCTTT.

Of note for this clonotype: A junction boundary mismatches the germline segment, possibly from a read error. The rearrangement uses TRBV3-1 and TRBJ2-7, with 9 bases aligning to TRBD2. The DNA end lines up better with TRBJ2-5; the J call may be wrong. CDR1 is LGHDT and CDR2 is YNNKEL in the germline V gene (reference sequence). The CDR3 is 18 residues long. The CDR3 region is CVSSQESGVAGEQETQYF. CDR3 in DNA: TGTGTCAGCAGCCAAGAATCGGGGGTAGCGGGGGAGCAAGAGACCCAGTACTTC.

In regard to this clonotype: The junction departs from the called germline gene at one end, perhaps through a read error. This chain connects TRBV12-3 or TRBV12-4 to TRBJ2-7; tentatively, D is TRBD1 (6 bases). The CDR3 extends over 15 amino acids. The CDR3 DNA is TGTGCCAGCAGCCGCCGGGACACAACCTCCTGCGAGCAGTACTTC. It codes for CASSRRDTTSCEQYF.

This clonotype occurred a few times. This chain joins TRBV20-1 and TRBJ2-6; D uncertain. Germline V lookup: CDR1 DFQATT, CDR2 SNEGSKA (reference sequence). The CDR3 runs to 14 residues. The V and J ends lost 6 bases and 0 bases respectively, with 9 bases between them. In nucleotides, the CDR3 is TGCAGTGCGGGAATCGACTCTGGGGCCAACGTCCTGACTTTC. Protein sequence: CSAGIDSGANVLTF.

The rearrangement uses TRBV20-1 and TRBJ2-1; D unresolved. The CDR3 extends over 10 amino acids. With 8 bases removed from V and 3 bases from J, the gap between germline ends came to 5 bases. Looked up from germline, CDR1 is DFQATT and CDR2 is SNEGSKA (reference sequence). CDR3 region: CSPNYNEQFF. CDR3 nucleotides: TGCAGTCCCAACTACAATGAGCAGTTCTTC.

The gene calls are TRBV5-1 and TRBJ1-1; 7 nucleotides agree with TRBD1. CDR3 size: 14 residues. Trimming cost V 7 bases and J 0 bases; bases outside gene matches: 6. Germline-derived CDR1 and CDR2 are SGHRS and YFSETQ. CDR3 region: CASGPGGMNTEAFF. The CDR3 DNA is TGCGCCAGCGGCCCAGGGGGGATGAACACTGAAGCTTTCTTT. Based on the CDR3 plus reference TRBV5-1 and TRBJ1-1, the full variable domain is KAGVTQTPRYLIKTRGQQVTLSCSPISGHRSVSWYQQTPGQGLQFLFEYFSETQRNKGNFPGRFSGRQFSNSRSEMNVSTLELGDSALYLCASGPGGMNTEAFFGQGTRLTVV.

This sequence joins TRBV6-6 and TRBJ2-5, with D hard to call. TRBJ2-7 explains the end of the DNA better; the J call may be wrong. Germline CDR1 reads MNHNY; CDR2 reads SVGAGI (reference sequence). This CDR3 has 14 residues. CDR3 nucleotide sequence: TGTGCCAGCAGGCAAGACCCACTTGGCTACGAGCAGTACTTC. It specifies CASRQDPLGYEQYF.

V and J are TRBV30 and TRBJ1-5; 7 nucleotides agree with TRBD1. CDR3 length: 14 residues. Losses at the gene ends were 5 bases for V and 4 bases for J; bases not matched to a gene: 8. Per the germline V gene, CDR1 is GTSNPN and CDR2 is SVGIG (reference sequence). CDR3 DNA: TGTGCCTGGGGTGGGACAGCGACTAATCAGCCCCAGCATTTT. Its translation: CAWGGTATNQPQHF.

The gene calls are TRBV20-1 and TRBJ2-5; D is possibly TRBD1 or TRBD2 (6 bases each). Germline V CDR1 and CDR2: DFQATT, SNEGSKA (reference sequence). Deletions cut 4 bases from V and 1 base from J, with 19 bases between. The CDR3 covers 16 residues. The CDR3 sequence: CSAITKRGTTQETQYF. The CDR3 region has the DNA TGCAGTGCTATCACTAAGCGCGGGACAACCCAAGAGACCCAGTACTTC.

This clonotype turned up a few times. The genes are TRBV25-1 and TRBJ1-2, with D possibly being TRBD1 (6 bases). V lost 9 bases to trimming and J lost 5 bases, with 16 bases between them. This CDR3 is 13 amino acids long. Germline V lookup: CDR1 MGHDK, CDR2 SYGVNS. This CDR3 is CASEDSEDYGYTF. The CDR3, as DNA: TGTGCCAGTGAGGACAGCGAAGATTATGGCTACACCTTC.

This clonotype was picked up a small number of times. The V and J genes are TRBV5-1 and TRBJ1-1; D remains unclear. CDR1 and CDR2 (germline): SGHRS, YFSETQ. The length of the CDR3 is 14 residues. V was trimmed by 1 base and J by 1 base, leaving 8 bases between them. CDR3 protein: CASSLTVSNTEAFF. As DNA, the CDR3 is TGCGCCAGCAGCTTGACAGTGTCGAACACTGAAGCTTTCTTT.

The chain combines TRBV20-1 with TRBJ1-2, with 11 bases matching TRBD1. Losses at the gene ends were 8 bases for V and 3 bases for J; bases not matched to a gene: 11. The CDR3 is 15 residues long. CDR1 and CDR2 from the germline V gene are DFQATT and SNEGSKA (reference sequence). CDR3 nucleotide sequence: TGCAGTTCCTCCAAGGGACAGGGGGATGACTATGGCTACACCTTC. Its protein is CSSSKGQGDDYGYTF.

The CDR3 protein is CASTGSGGYTF. CDR3 nucleotide sequence: TGTGCCAGCACGGGGTCAGGGGGCTACACCTTC. The V and J genes are TRBV25-1 and TRBJ1-2; D may be TRBD1 (5 bases). The CDR3 has 11 residues. Trimming took 7 bases from V and 8 from J, leaving 11 bases between them. The germline gives CDR1 MGHDK, CDR2 SYGVNS.

V is TRBV27 and J is TRBJ2-7; tentative D call: TRBD1 (5 bases). This CDR3 is built from 17 residues. CDR1 and CDR2 (germline): MNHEY, SMNVEV (reference sequence). Trimming took 5 bases from V and 3 from J, leaving 23 bases between them. CDR3 in DNA: TGTGCCAGCAGTCTCCGCACCGTGGGGCCCCTTTTCTACGAGCAGTACTTC. Translated: CASSLRTVGPLFYEQYF.

The rearrangement uses TRBV3-1 and TRBJ2-5; 10 bases agree with TRBD2. CDR3 size: 15 residues. V lost 5 bases to trimming and J lost 4 bases; unmatched junction nucleotides: 7. Germline V gives CDR1 LGHDT, CDR2 YNNKEL (reference sequence). This chain's CDR3 is CASSTTSGEGETQYF. The CDR3, as DNA: TGTGCCAGCAGCACCACTAGCGGGGAGGGAGAGACCCAGTACTTC.

The rearrangement joins TRBV6-1 to TRBJ1-5; D gene uncertain. The CDR3 runs 14 residues. Germline assignment: CDR1 MNHNS and CDR2 SASEGT. The V end lost 3 bases, the J end lost 2 bases, and 8 bases lay between the germline ends. The CDR3 nucleotides read TGTGCCAGCAGTGACGCATCCGGCAATCAGCCCCAGCATTTT. Translating gives CASSDASGNQPQHF.